One sample yielded the 32 T cell receptor beta chains listed below, sequenced in a study of Ad26.COV2.S vaccination and SARS-CoV-2 variants. Treatment given: roughly 19 received Ad26.COV2.S at low or high dose, single or two shots; about 5 received placebo; per-sample allocation not given. The samples date from day 63 after the first vaccine or placebo injection. Libraries were prepared by immunoSEQ multiplex PCR; TCRdb keeps only in-frame clonotypes and omits some of them. In the table there are about 480,000 clones, around nine tenths of which are singletons. Sequenced material: peripheral blood, taken in a trial of Ad26.COV2.S vaccine versus placebo. The receptor set was obtained from a person between 18 and 65 years old who received the Ad26.COV2.S COVID-19 vaccine or a placebo.

The chain uses TRBV28 and TRBJ2-1; TRBD1 matches at 9 bases. The V and J ends lost 6 bases and 16 bases, in that order; junction bases with no gene match: 10. Germline V CDR1 and CDR2: MDHEN, SYDVKM. This CDR3 is built from 12 residues. The CDR3 DNA sequence: TGTGCCAGCAGGAAATCCGGGACAGGGATTTTCTTC. Protein sequence: CASRKSGTGIFF. The complete variable domain, with remaining parts taken from reference TRBV28 and TRBJ2-1, reads DVKVTQSSRYLVKRTGEKVFLECVQDMDHENMFWYRQDPGLGLRLIYFSYDVKMKEKGDIPEGYSVSREKKERFSLILESASTNQTSMYLCASRKSGTGIFFGPGTRLTVL.

The chain couples TRBV7-9 to TRBJ2-5; no definite D call. Trimming cost V 5 bases and J 5 bases, with 12 bases left between them. The germline V gene encodes CDR1 SEHNR and CDR2 FQNEAQ (reference sequence). CDR3 size: 13 residues. The CDR3 protein is CASSPPRRETQYF. The CDR3 DNA reads as TGTGCCAGCAGCCCCCCCCGACGGGAGACCCAGTACTTC.

The rearrangement links TRBV4-1 to TRBJ1-1, with 7 bases that match TRBD1. Trimming removed 4 bases from V and 6 bases from J; junction bases left unmatched: 2. Germline V CDR1 and CDR2: MGHRA, YSYEKL. The CDR3 runs to 12 residues. CDR3 residues: CASSRGQSEAFF. The CDR3 nucleotides are TGCGCCAGCAGCCGGGGACAGTCTGAAGCTTTCTTT.

The chain links TRBV20-1 to TRBJ2-7; TRBD2 aligns across 11 bases. With V trimmed by 3 bases and J by 6 bases, 16 bases remained unmatched. The CDR3 is 17 amino acids. The germline gives CDR1 DFQATT, CDR2 SNEGSKA (reference sequence). The CDR3 DNA follows: TGCAGTGCTAGTGGGGGGGCTAGCGGGAGGTTGGGGGGCGAGCAGTACTTC. Translation: CSASGGASGRLGGEQYF.

CDR3 nucleotides: TGTGCCAGTAGTATCTTCCTAGCCTTGGGGAATGAGCAGTTCTTC. Residues: CASSIFLALGNEQFF. The chain carries TRBV19 and TRBJ2-1, with a possible D match to TRBD2 (5 bases). Trimming stripped 3 bases from V and 7 bases from J, with 16 bases between. The CDR3 length is 15 residues. Germline V gene data show CDR1 as LNHDA and CDR2 as SQIVND (reference sequence).

The chain employs TRBV4-2 and TRBJ1-2; D may be TRBD1 (5 bases). The V and J ends lost 1 base and 2 bases respectively, with 20 bases between them. From germline, CDR1 is LGHNA and CDR2 YNFKEQ. CDR3 size: 18 residues. In nucleotides, the CDR3 is TGTGCCAGCAGCCAAGCCCCGGCAGGCCCGGGGGTAAACTATGGCTACACCTTC. Amino acids: CASSQAPAGPGVNYGYTF.

The chain couples TRBV30 to TRBJ2-7, with D unresolved. The germline V gene encodes CDR1 GTSNPN and CDR2 SVGIG (reference sequence). This CDR3 is 11 amino acids long. The V end lost 4 bases, the J end lost 2 bases, and 6 bases lay between the germline ends. Written as DNA, the CDR3 is TGTGCCTGGACGGACGCCTACGAGCAGTACTTC. Translation gives CAWTDAYEQYF.

CDR3 sequence: CASSLGGNRGRGADTQYF. CDR3 nucleotides: TGTGCCAGCAGCTTAGGGGGCAACAGGGGGCGAGGAGCAGATACGCAGTATTTT. V usage is TRBV7-6 and J usage is TRBJ2-3, with TRBD1 matching over 9 bases. Per the germline V gene, CDR1 is SGHVS and CDR2 is FNYEAQ. V lost 1 base to trimming and J lost 4 bases; unmatched junction nucleotides: 12. The CDR3 is 18 residues long.

As regards this clone: The same CDR3 can be traced to other DNA sequences in this sample. The chain combines TRBV6-5 with TRBJ2-7; a possible D gene is TRBD1 (6 bases). Trimming took off 5 bases at V and 2 bases at J, with 13 bases between the two ends. The CDR3 sequence is 14 residues long. CDR1 and CDR2 from the germline V gene are MNHEY and SVGAGI. CDR3 amino acids: CASSRGQGTYEQYF. In DNA form, the CDR3 reads TGTGCCAGCAGTCGAGGGCAGGGGACCTACGAGCAGTACTTC.

The V gene is TRBV12-5, the J gene TRBJ2-2, with 9 positions matching TRBD1. The V gene's germline CDR1 is LGHNT and CDR2 FRNRAP. Unmatched junction bases numbered 2, after V lost 8 bases and J lost 1 base. The CDR3 runs to 14 residues. This CDR3 is CASKTGGNTGELFF. In DNA form, the CDR3 reads TGTGCTAGTAAGACAGGGGGGAACACCGGGGAGCTGTTTTTT.

The rearrangement links TRBV18 to TRBJ2-3; the D is unclear. In germline, CDR1 is KGHSH, CDR2 LQKENI. V lost 3 bases, J lost 2 bases, and 15 bases lay in between. CDR3 length: 16 residues. CDR3 residues: CASSPWAMGNTDTQYF. The CDR3 DNA is TGTGCCAGCTCACCCTGGGCGATGGGGAACACAGATACGCAGTATTTT.

The rearrangement links TRBV4-2 to TRBJ2-5, with TRBD2 matching over 14 bases. This CDR3 spans 17 amino acids. Losses at the gene ends were 3 bases for V and 5 bases for J; bases not matched to a gene: 8. Germline values: CDR1 LGHNA, CDR2 YNFKEQ. The CDR3 sequence is CASSHGDWTSGGETQYF. The CDR3 coding sequence is TGTGCCAGCAGCCATGGGGACTGGACTAGCGGGGGGGAGACCCAGTACTTC.

The chain uses TRBV11-2 and TRBJ1-1, with D possibly being TRBD1 (6 bases). Germline lookup yields CDR1 SGHAT and CDR2 FQNNGV. Trimming took off 3 bases at V and 4 bases at J, with 12 bases between the two ends. The CDR3 sequence is 14 residues long. CDR3 DNA: TGTGCCAGCAGCTTTTGGGGGCGCAGCACTGAAGCTTTCTTT. Translated, it gives CASSFWGRSTEAFF.

In this sample, this clone turned up once. The chain employs TRBV10-3 and TRBJ1-2; the match to TRBD1 covers 8 bases. The germline gives CDR1 ENHRY, CDR2 SYGVKD. This CDR3 comprises 17 residues. The V gene end was trimmed by 3 bases and the J gene end by 1 base; junction bases not matched to a gene: 10. This chain's CDR3 is CAISERNSGGHNYGYTF. CDR3 bases: TGTGCCATCAGTGAAAGGAATTCAGGGGGCCATAACTATGGCTACACCTTC.

The gene calls are TRBV6-5 and TRBJ2-2, with D hard to call. This CDR3 spans 13 amino acids. Trimming pared 5 bases from V and 6 bases from J, leaving 10 bases between. Germline assignment: CDR1 MNHEY and CDR2 SVGAGI. CDR3 amino acids: CASSLLRSGELFF. CDR3 bases: TGTGCCAGCAGTCTACTCCGCTCCGGGGAGCTGTTTTTT.

This clone was detected only once. This chain links TRBV13 with TRBJ2-7; 12 bases match TRBD1. The V segment lost 5 bases and the J segment 2 bases; nucleotides outside the gene matches: 10. From germline, CDR1 is PRHDT and CDR2 FYEKMQ (reference sequence). The CDR3 spans 17 residues. CDR3 DNA sequence: TGTGCCAGCAGCACTCGGGACAGGGGGCTCATAACCTACGAGCAGTACTTC. The encoded protein is CASSTRDRGLITYEQYF.

The genes are TRBV7-6 and TRBJ1-5; D gene unclear. CDR1 is SGHVS, CDR2 FNYEAQ, per germline. CDR3 length: 16 amino acids. V was clipped by 4 bases and J by 0 bases, with 13 bases between them. The CDR3 DNA reads TGTGCCAGCAGCTCACCCCCTAAATATAGCAATCAGCCCCAGCATTTT. Translating it yields CASSSPPKYSNQPQHF. Variable domain in full (rest from reference TRBV7-6 and TRBJ1-5): GAGVSQSPRYKVTKRGQDVALRCDPISGHVSLYWYRQALGQGPEFLTYFNYEAQQDKSGLPNDRFSAERPEGSISTLTIQRTEQRDSAMYRCASSSPPKYSNQPQHFGDGTRLSIL.

The chain joins TRBV12-3 or TRBV12-4 to TRBJ1-1; D not certain. This CDR3 comprises 12 residues. V lost 1 base, J lost 7 bases, and 7 bases lay in between. The CDR3 DNA sequence: TGTGCCAGCAGTTTAGTCGGTTTTGAAGCTTTCTTT. It encodes CASSLVGFEAFF.

This clone appeared a single time. J is TRBJ2-5 and V is TRBV21-1; no check of the table's D call, TRBD1, against the DNA was made. TRBV21-1 counts as a pseudogene. The CDR3 extends over 15 amino acids. CDR3 region: CASSLVTGLQETQYF. The DNA of the CDR3 is TGTGCCAGCAGCCTCGTGACAGGCCTTCAAGAGACCCAGTACTTC.

The chain links TRBV7-2 to TRBJ1-2, with no clear D. There are 15 residues in the CDR3. V dropped 0 bases and J dropped 5 bases, with 13 bases sitting between them. The germline V gene has CDR1 SGHTA and CDR2 FQGNSA. CDR3 loop: CASSLARARTYGYTF. CDR3 in DNA: TGTGCCAGCAGCTTAGCGAGGGCGAGAACGTATGGCTACACCTTC.

The rearrangement uses TRBV5-3 and TRBJ1-2; D is ambiguous. TRBV5-3 is noted as an ORF with a role that remains uncertain. CDR3 length equals 12 residues. V lost 0 bases and J 6 bases, leaving 6 bases between the germline ends. CDR3 protein: CARSLDGNGYTF. The CDR3, as DNA: TGTGCCAGAAGCTTGGACGGTAATGGCTACACCTTC.

DNA for the CDR3: TGTGCCAGTAACGGAGGTGGAGCGGCTAGCACAGATACGCAGTATTTT. This translates into CASNGGGAASTDTQYF. This chain uses TRBV19 with TRBJ2-3; a possible D gene is TRBD2 (5 bases). The V and J ends lost 7 bases and 0 bases respectively, with 17 bases between them. This CDR3 is 16 amino acids long. Germline V lookup: CDR1 LNHDA, CDR2 SQIVND (reference sequence).

The genes are TRBV7-9 and TRBJ1-4; no clear D. Trimming stripped 5 bases from V and 0 bases from J, with 7 bases between. This CDR3 has 14 amino acids. CDR1 is SEHNR, CDR2 FQNEAQ, per germline (reference sequence). The CDR3 DNA follows: TGTGCCAGCAGCGAGTCCGCAACTAATGAAAAACTGTTTTTT. As protein: CASSESATNEKLFF.

The chain links TRBV6-1 to TRBJ2-5; 7 bases map to TRBD2. V was clipped by 4 bases and J by 2 bases; unmatched bases: 10. Per the germline V gene, CDR1 is MNHNS and CDR2 is SASEGT. There are 16 residues in the CDR3. DNA of the CDR3: TGTGCCAGCAGTGCCACGGAGCTAGCGGCACAAGAGACCCAGTACTTC. It encodes CASSATELAAQETQYF.

The chain has TRBV3-1 (or the pseudogene TRBV3-2) and TRBJ1-1; the D is unclear. V was clipped by 2 bases and J by 6 bases, with 16 bases between them. Germline V lookup: CDR1 LGHDT, CDR2 YNNKEL (reference sequence). This CDR3 region has 15 residues. DNA of the CDR3: TGTGCCAGCAGCCAAACCACGACCTTGTACGCTGAAGCTTTCTTT. It translates to CASSQTTTLYAEAFF.

A word on this clone: Other DNA variants within this sample encode the same CDR3. This sequence joins TRBV2 and TRBJ2-7; D is uncertain. The CDR3 runs 11 residues. V lost 6 bases and J lost 2, with 5 bases in between. Germline CDR1 and CDR2: SNHLY and FYNNEI. The CDR3 sequence is CASSPAYEQYF. In DNA, the CDR3 is TGTGCCAGCAGCCCCGCCTACGAGCAGTACTTC.

The chain uses TRBV4-3 and TRBJ1-4; D call uncertain. The germline CDR1 and CDR2 sequences are LGHNA and YSLEER. Trimming shortened V by 0 bases and J by 8 bases, and 13 bases separated the two germline ends. The CDR3 length is 15 residues. The CDR3, as DNA: TGCGCCAGCAGCCAAGATGGACGATTTGGGGAAAAACTGTTTTTT. This encodes CASSQDGRFGEKLFF.

This clone was seen only once. The CDR3 sequence: CASSPSMPPYEQYF. The CDR3, as DNA: TGTGCCAGCAGTCCATCTATGCCGCCTTACGAGCAGTACTTC. This chain joins TRBV28 and TRBJ2-7, with unresolved D. Deletions cut 5 bases from V and 4 bases from J, with 15 bases between. Germline V gene data show CDR1 as MDHEN and CDR2 as SYDVKM. CDR3 length equals 14 residues.

Notes on this clone: Other DNA sequences in this sample translate to the same CDR3. CDR3 amino acids: CSASAETQYF. Written as DNA, the CDR3 is TGCAGTGCTAGCGCCGAGACCCAGTACTTC. This sequence joins TRBV20-1 and TRBJ2-5; D is ambiguous. The V end lost 3 bases, the J end lost 5 bases, and 4 bases lay between the germline ends. Looked up from germline, CDR1 is DFQATT and CDR2 is SNEGSKA (reference sequence). The CDR3 totals 10 residues.

This clone occurred a few times. The chain's CDR3 is CASSQTLGDRGRKDYGYTF. The CDR3 nucleotides are TGTGCCAGCAGCCAAACCCTCGGGGACAGGGGGCGGAAAGACTATGGCTACACCTTC. The rearrangement joins TRBV7-9 to TRBJ1-2; 12 bases are a match to TRBD1. V lost 5 bases to trimming and J lost 3 bases; unmatched junction nucleotides: 16. CDR1 SEHNR and CDR2 FQNEAQ come from the germline V gene (reference sequence). The length of the CDR3 is 19 residues.

The rearrangement joins TRBV9 to TRBJ1-2, with 7 bases fitting TRBD1. J lost 6 bases, V lost 0 bases, and 2 bases had no gene match. This CDR3 has 13 amino acids. Germline V CDR1 and CDR2: SGDLS, YYNGEE. CDR3 sequence (DNA): TGTGCCAGCAGCGTAGGACAGGGTAATGGCTACACCTTC. This encodes CASSVGQGNGYTF.

V and J are TRBV6-5 and TRBJ2-1; 13 nucleotides match TRBD2. This CDR3 has 16 residues. Germline loops: CDR1 MNHEY, CDR2 SVGAGI. Unmatched junction bases numbered 4, after V lost 1 base and J lost 7 bases. The CDR3 sequence is CASSYFGTSGTNEQFF. In DNA, the CDR3 is TGTGCCAGCAGTTACTTTGGGACTAGCGGGACTAATGAGCAGTTCTTC.